This T cell receptor beta chain appears in the sequencing data of a study of glioma-infiltrating T cells. Comment on this clonotype: What it binds is unknown.

Trimming cost V 4 bases and J 1 base, with 20 bases left between them. The CDR3 spans 18 residues. Germline CDR1 is MGHRA and CDR2 is YSYEKL. Broader study findings: Gliomas, especially low-grade, showed above-expected tissue-blood divergence; non-neoplastic patients showed below. Very few CDR3 sequences were shared between tissue and blood.

TCR alpha and beta CDR3 regions were amplified from RNA using iRepertoire nested multiplex PCR. For one-step reverse transcription and amplification, 100-400 ng of tissue mRNA or PBMC total RNA was used. One entry per CDR3 protein, called by TCRdb with MiXCR from the multiplex PCR reads. Of over 120,000 distinct CDR3 sequences listed, approximately 39% are singletons. The sample comprised glioma tissue, nonneoplastic brain tissue, or PBMCs (not recorded which). The receptor was derived from a human donor with low-grade glioma or glioblastoma, undergoing nonglioma brain surgery, or in good health (not recorded which). The chain has TRBV4-1 and TRBJ1-5; no definite D call. CDR3 residues: CASSLGREWDGSNQPQHF. The CDR3 nucleotides are TGCGCCAGCAGCCTCGGCCGGGAATGGGATGGAAGCAATCAGCCCCAGCATTTT.